This T cell receptor (beta chain) was documented in a study of blood T cell repertoires in COVID-19. Profiling relied on immunoSEQ multiplex PCR, and the TCRdb table lists in-frame clones only, not all of them. The top ten hold 1.7% of the sample, which has 310,000 or so clones, around 89% seen once. The CDR3 is made up of 17 amino acids. With 6 bases removed from V and 4 bases from J, the gap between germline ends came to 19 bases. Germline lookup yields CDR1 MDHEN and CDR2 SYDVKM. The TCR comes from a woman younger than 35 with acute COVID-19. The V gene is TRBV28, the J gene TRBJ1-6; possibly TRBD1 for D (5 bases). The specimen sequenced was PBMCs or T cells enriched from blood (not recorded which). CDR3 sequence (DNA): TGTGCCAGCAGCCTTTACCCTACAAGACAGTATAATTCACCCCTCCACTTT. This sequence encodes CASSLYPTRQYNSPLHF.